These T cell receptor beta chains were read from a single sample in a study of vaccination and CD4 T cells after COVID-19. These receptors are not linked to any known antigen. From the PCR reads, TCRdb called clonotypes with MiXCR, one entry per CDR3 protein. The sample has under 15,000 distinct CDR3 sequences, around 38% seen once. Input material: CD4+ T cells from blood, cultured in vitro. All receptors come from a human donor who had recovered from COVID-19. Both conserved end residues are part of each CDR3. The D gene is left open where the match is weak. The listing skips clone size in some rows; elsewhere it reads once, few, many or a size class.

>TRBJ2-2|.|.|16|TRBV6-1
TGTGCCAGCAGCTCCTTTGGGGGGGGGCGCACCGGGGAGCTGTTTTTT
CASSSFGGGRTGELFF
>TRBJ1-1|.|.|14|TRBV2
TGTGCCAGCGTCAGGGGTTCCTACCCCACTGAAGCTTTCTTT
CASVRGSYPTEAFF
>TRBJ1-2|.|.|18|TRBV7-2
TGTGCCAGCAGCCGATCCTCGGGCTTGGCCGGACGCCGCTATGGCTACACCTTC
CASSRSSGLAGRRYGYTF
>TRBJ1-3|TRBD1|.|19|TRBV6-5
TGTGCCAGCAGTTACCGGGACAGGGGGCTATTGAGCTCTGGAAACACCATATATTTT
CASSYRDRGLLSSGNTIYF
>TRBJ2-5|TRBD2|few|14|TRBV20-1
TGCAGTGCTAGAGATAGCGGGAGGGGGGAGACCCAGTACTTC
CSARDSGRGETQYF
>TRBJ2-3|TRBD2|few|12|TRBV11-2
TGTGCCAGCAGCTTAGGGCTAGCGGAGCAGTATTTT
CASSLGLAEQYF
>TRBJ2-7|.|.|11|TRBV20-1
TGCAGTGGAATGGACTATCCCGAGCAGTACTTC
CSGMDYPEQYF
>TRBJ1-1|TRBD1|.|13|TRBV5-4
TGTGCCAGCAACCAACAGGGGGACACTGAAGCTTTCTTT
CASNQQGDTEAFF
>TRBJ1-2|.|.|14|TRBV10-2
TGCGCCAGCAGTGAACAGGGTAGTATGGTTGGCTACACCTTC
CASSEQGSMVGYTF
>TRBJ2-3|.|once|16|TRBV5-4
TGTGCCAGCAGCTTGATTAGGGCGGATCGCACAGATACGCAGTATTTT
CASSLIRADRTDTQYF
>TRBJ1-2|.|.|14|TRBV6-1
TGTGCCAGCAGTGAGGGCAGGGACTTCTATGGCTACACCTTC
CASSEGRDFYGYTF
>TRBJ1-1|.|.|14|TRBV11-2
TGTGCCAGCAGCTTAGAGGGGGCGGGCACTGAAGCTTTCTTT
CASSLEGAGTEAFF
>TRBJ1-1|TRBD1|.|16|TRBV5-1
TGCGCCAGCAGCCCACAGGGGGCGGACGGTGACACTGAAGCTTTCTTT
CASSPQGADGDTEAFF
>TRBJ1-1|TRBD1|.|16|TRBV12-3/TRBV12-4
TGTGCCAGCAGCGGATCGGACAGGGACGAGGACACTGAAGCTTTCTTT
CASSGSDRDEDTEAFF
>TRBJ2-3|.|.|14|TRBV20-1
TGCAGTGCTAGAGAGATCGCGGGGCTCGATACGCAGTATTTT
CSAREIAGLDTQYF
>TRBJ2-7|.|few|16|TRBV30
TGTGCCTGGAGTGTAGGTGCAGGGATAATGTCCTACGAGCAGTACTTC
CAWSVGAGIMSYEQYF
>TRBJ1-1|.|.|14|TRBV5-1
TGCGCCAGCAGTCGAAGGAGGGTGAACACTGAAGCTTTCTTT
CASSRRRVNTEAFF
>TRBJ2-5|.|few|14|TRBV6-1
TGTGCCAGCAGGACGGGTGAACGCCGGCAGACCCAGTACTTC
CASRTGERRQTQYF
>TRBJ2-6|.|.|22|TRBV24-1
TGTGCCACCAGTGATAATTTCCTAGGGACAAGCAAAGGATTCACTGGGGCCAACGTCCTGACTTTC
CATSDNFLGTSKGFTGANVLTF
>TRBJ1-2|.|few|14|TRBV19
TGTGCCAGTAGTAGCTCTTCGCTCTCCTATGGCTACACCTTC
CASSSSSLSYGYTF
>TRBJ1-5|.|.|14|TRBV10-3
TGTGCCATCAGCCCACAGGATAGCAATCAGCCCCAGCATTTT
CAISPQDSNQPQHF
>TRBJ2-7|.|few|14|TRBV7-8
TGTGCCAGCAGCTTGAGTGGGAGCTCCTACGAGCAGTACTTC
CASSLSGSSYEQYF
>TRBJ1-2|TRBD1|.|15|TRBV4-3
TGCGCCAGCAGCCAAGAAGGCAGGGGGGACTATGGCTACACCTTC
CASSQEGRGDYGYTF
>TRBJ1-2|TRBD1|.|16|TRBV5-1
TGCGCCAGCAGCTTGGAGGGACAGGGGATCGGCTATGGCTACACCTTC
CASSLEGQGIGYGYTF
>TRBJ1-5|TRBD1|once|15|TRBV6-5
TGTGCCAGCAGTTACTCCTTTCAGGGGGATCAGCCCCAGCATTTT
CASSYSFQGDQPQHF
>TRBJ2-6|.|few|14|TRBV20-1
TGCAGTGCTAGAGTTGGGGCTGGGGCCAACGTCCTGACTTTC
CSARVGAGANVLTF
>TRBJ2-3|.|few|14|TRBV5-1
TGCGCCAGCAGCCTGGGGAGTGGGGTAGACACGCAGTATTTT
CASSLGSGVDTQYF
>TRBJ2-1|.|.|15|TRBV6-5
TGTGCCAGCAGTTACCAGGGGGGGGCCTACAATGAGCAGTTCTTC
CASSYQGGAYNEQFF
>TRBJ1-3|.|few|13|TRBV6-1
TGTGCCGTCGAAGGGACGGAAGGAAACACCATATATTTT
CAVEGTEGNTIYF
>TRBJ1-4|TRBD1|.|11|TRBV20-1
TGCATAGTTGGACAGGGAGAGAAACTGTTTTTT
CIVGQGEKLFF
>TRBJ1-1|.|.|14|TRBV30
TGTGCCTGGAGTTTCTCAGGGCAGGGCACTGAAGCTTTCTTT
CAWSFSGQGTEAFF
>TRBJ2-2|TRBD2|few|17|TRBV7-2
TGTGCCAGCAGCTCGACGAGACTAGCGGGGAGCACCGGGGAGCTGTTTTTT
CASSSTRLAGSTGELFF
>TRBJ1-1|.|.|14|TRBV2
TGTGCCAGCAGTGAAACAGCGAGGAACACTGAAGCTTTCTTT
CASSETARNTEAFF
>TRBJ1-3|.|.|14|TRBV7-9
TGTGCCAGCAGCCGAAACCCTGGACGAAACACCATATATTTT
CASSRNPGRNTIYF
>TRBJ2-2|TRBD2|.|17|TRBV24-1
TGTGCCACCAGTGAGGGTGGACTAGCGGGACTCACCGGGGAGCTGTTTTTT
CATSEGGLAGLTGELFF
>TRBJ2-1|TRBD1|.|15|TRBV7-3
TGTGCCAGCAGCTTAGAGGGACAGGCTTACAATGAGCAGTTCTTC
CASSLEGQAYNEQFF
>TRBJ1-5|TRBD1|.|15|TRBV6-1
TGTGCCAGCAGCTTGGACAGGGGCGGCAATCAGCCCCAGCATTTT
CASSLDRGGNQPQHF
>TRBJ1-5|TRBD1|few|15|TRBV15
TGTGCCACCAGCAGAGCGACAGGGGTAAATCAGCCCCAGCATTTT
CATSRATGVNQPQHF
>TRBJ1-2|TRBD1|.|13|TRBV12-3/TRBV12-4
TGTGCCAGCAGTACCCGACAGGGCTCTGGCTACACCTTC
CASSTRQGSGYTF
>TRBJ1-6|TRBD1|.|14|TRBV20-1
TGCAGTGCCCGGGGGTCAGGGGGGAATTCACCCCTCCACTTT
CSARGSGGNSPLHF
>TRBJ1-6|.|.|13|TRBV2
TGTGCCAGCAGTGAATTGGCGAATTCACCCCTCCACTTT
CASSELANSPLHF
>TRBJ1-2|TRBD1|.|14|TRBV4-1
TGCGCCAGCAGCTCCCGGGACAGGAACTATGGCTACACCTTC
CASSSRDRNYGYTF
>TRBJ2-2|.|.|15|TRBV6-1
TGTGCCAGCATTGACTATGGGGGAAACACCGGGGAGCTGTTTTTT
CASIDYGGNTGELFF
>TRBJ1-2|.|.|13|TRBV2
TGTGCCAGCAGTGAATCGGGGGCCCGCGGCTACACCTTC
CASSESGARGYTF
>TRBJ1-1|.|.|16|TRBV2
TGTGCCAGCAGGACCTCGGGACCAAGCGCGGGCACTGAAGCTTTCTTT
CASRTSGPSAGTEAFF
>TRBJ1-2|.|few|10|TRBV6-2/TRBV6-3
TGTGCCAGCAGTGATTTTGGCTACACCTTC
CASSDFGYTF
>TRBJ2-5|.|.|14|TRBV10-1
TGCGCCATCCCACAGGGTGGTGGAGCGAAGACCCAGTACTTC
CAIPQGGGAKTQYF
>TRBJ2-3|TRBD2|.|17|TRBV5-4
TGTGCCAGCAGCTCGGGACTAGCGGGAGTTCGTACAGATACGCAGTATTTT
CASSSGLAGVRTDTQYF
>TRBJ2-3|TRBD1|few|14|TRBV20-1
TGCAGTGCTAGCCTCCAGGGGGCCGCAGATACGCAGTATTTT
CSASLQGAADTQYF
>TRBJ1-2|.|few|11|TRBV24-1
TGTGCCACCAGTGACCCGTATCGCTACACCTTC
CATSDPYRYTF
>TRBJ2-3|.|few|13|TRBV7-8
TGTGCCAGCAGCTTAGGCATTACAGATACGCAGTATTTT
CASSLGITDTQYF
>TRBJ1-2|.|.|11|TRBV6-2/TRBV6-3
TGTGCCAGCAGTAACCGTGGTGCCTACACCTTC
CASSNRGAYTF
>TRBJ1-3|.|.|16|TRBV7-8
TGTGCCAGCAGCTTGGGACTGAGGTCCTCTGGAAACACCATATATTTT
CASSLGLRSSGNTIYF
>TRBJ2-1|TRBD2|few|16|TRBV19
TGTGCCAGTAGTATATCCGGGACTAGCAACCCTAATGAGCAGTTCTTC
CASSISGTSNPNEQFF
>TRBJ1-5|.|medium-sized|13|TRBV6-1
TGTGCCAGCAGCCCCAGCCGGTATCAGCCCCAGCATTTT
CASSPSRYQPQHF